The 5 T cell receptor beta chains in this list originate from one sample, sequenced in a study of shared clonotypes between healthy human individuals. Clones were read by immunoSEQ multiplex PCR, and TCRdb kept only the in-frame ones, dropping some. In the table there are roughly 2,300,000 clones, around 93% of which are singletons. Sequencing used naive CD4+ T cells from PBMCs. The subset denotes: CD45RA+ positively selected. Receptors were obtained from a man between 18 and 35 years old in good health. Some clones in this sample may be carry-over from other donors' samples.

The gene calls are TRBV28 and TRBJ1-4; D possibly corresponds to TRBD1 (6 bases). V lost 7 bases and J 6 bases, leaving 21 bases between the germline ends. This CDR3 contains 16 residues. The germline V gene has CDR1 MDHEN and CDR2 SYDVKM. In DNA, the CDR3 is TGTGCCAGCAAGAGATGGGGGCCCCAGTCCTATGAAAAACTGTTTTTT. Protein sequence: CASKRWGPQSYEKLFF.

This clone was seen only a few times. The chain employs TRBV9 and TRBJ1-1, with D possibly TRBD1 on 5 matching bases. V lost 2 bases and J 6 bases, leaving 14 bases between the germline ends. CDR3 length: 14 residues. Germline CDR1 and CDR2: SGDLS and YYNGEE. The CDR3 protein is CASSVTSGGAEAFF. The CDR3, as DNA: TGTGCCAGCAGCGTCACCTCCGGAGGGGCTGAAGCTTTCTTT.

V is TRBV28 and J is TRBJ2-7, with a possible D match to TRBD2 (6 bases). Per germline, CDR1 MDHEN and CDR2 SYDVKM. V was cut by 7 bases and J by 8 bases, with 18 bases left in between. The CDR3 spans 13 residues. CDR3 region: CASISPGLPQQYF. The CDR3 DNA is TGTGCCAGCATCTCACCGGGACTTCCCCAGCAGTACTTC.

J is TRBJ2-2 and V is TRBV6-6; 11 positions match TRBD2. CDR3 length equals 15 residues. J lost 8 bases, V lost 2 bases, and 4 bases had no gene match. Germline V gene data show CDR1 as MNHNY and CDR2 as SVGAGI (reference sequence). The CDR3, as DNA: TGTGCCAGCAGTTACGGGGCTAGCGGGAGGGGGGAGCTGTTTTTT. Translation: CASSYGASGRGELFF.

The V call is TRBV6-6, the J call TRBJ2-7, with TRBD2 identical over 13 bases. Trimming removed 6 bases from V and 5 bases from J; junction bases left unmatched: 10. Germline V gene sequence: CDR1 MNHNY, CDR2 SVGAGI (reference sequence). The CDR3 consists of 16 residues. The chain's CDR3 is CASSWTSGSFEDEQYF. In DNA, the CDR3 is TGTGCCAGCAGCTGGACTAGCGGGAGCTTTGAGGACGAGCAGTACTTC.